The present entry profiles one T cell receptor (beta chain) with its context. The target antigen is unknown. This entry comes from a study of blood T cells in healthy people across ages. Study-wide results and caveats: Donor CMV status, an unknown factor, possibly confounded changes in expanded clonotypes.

The CDR3 is 11 amino acids. Germline V gene lookup returns CDR1 SQVTM and CDR2 ANQGSEA. Trimming took off 6 bases at V and 6 bases at J, with 11 bases between the two ends. Donors were systemically healthy Caucasian individuals from Russia aged about 6 to 90 years. A second about 6 to 12 cycle PCR used barcoded and J-beta primers. Each cDNA molecule was tagged by a template-switch adaptor with 12 random nucleotides. Researchers report that each sample yielded at least 2.5 million CDR3-containing paired-end reads. TCRdb re-called the 5' RACE reads with MiXCR, one entry per CDR3 protein. The table lists around 800,000 distinct CDR3 sequences, around 50% of them singletons.

The clonotype was recovered from a man older than 75 in good health. Sequencing was performed on blood. The J gene is TRBJ1-2, the V gene TRBV29-1; D is possibly TRBD1 (5 bases). CDR3 amino acids: CSVAGIDGYTF. CDR3 in DNA: TGCAGCGTGGCAGGGATCGATGGCTACACCTTC.